This T cell receptor (beta chain) came from a study of Graves' ophthalmopathy and Graves' hyperthyroidism. Overall study findings and caveats: A model built from 13 signatures distinguished ophthalmopathy from stable hyperthyroidism with approximately 89% sensitivity and 81.08% specificity. Detected in blood as well were most expanded thyroid clonotypes with frequency above 0.001.

From RNA, the CDR3 regions of TCR beta chains were amplified and sequenced. HTBI primers served in a first-round RT-PCR, which a second-round multiplex PCR followed. One entry per CDR3 protein results from TCRdb running MiXCR on the multiplex PCR reads. The sample lists over a million distinct CDR3 sequences, 35% to 45% occurring once. Unmatched junction bases numbered 5, after V lost 0 bases and J lost 6 bases. The germline V gene encodes CDR1 SGDLS and CDR2 YYNGEE. The CDR3 runs 15 residues. Notes on this clonotype: The target antigen is unknown.

Among the hyperthyroidism patients, all were newly diagnosed, aged 18 to 65, with under 2 months' duration. A diagnosis was made from clinical symptoms together with serum thyroxine, TRAb, thyroid ultrasound and orbital computed tomography. This sequence originates from an adult man with Graves' hyperthyroidism. The V and J genes are TRBV9 and TRBJ1-1; TRBD1 aligns across 10 bases. The specimen sequenced was peripheral blood or thyroid tissue (not recorded which). CDR3: CASSVETGGDAEAFF. DNA for the CDR3: TGTGCCAGCAGCGTAGAGACAGGGGGCGACGCTGAAGCTTTCTTT. The full variable domain, rest sourced from reference TRBV9 and TRBJ1-1, is DSGVTQTPKHLITATGQRVTLRCSPRSGDLSVYWYQQSLDQGLQFLIQYYNGEERAKGNILERFSAQQFPDLHSELNLSSLELGDSALYFCASSVETGGDAEAFFGQGTRLTVV.